This T cell receptor (beta chain) was recorded in a study of control samples from healthy donors and cancer patients. This clone was observed once. Germline CDR1 reads LNHNV; CDR2 reads YYDKDF (reference sequence). The V end was cut by 1 base, the J end by 1 base, with 7 bases between. The CDR3 is made up of 14 amino acids. Repertoires were generated with immunoSEQ multiplex PCR, while TCRdb's copy carries only in-frame clones and drops some. This sample has roughly 130,000 clones, with about 93% found just once. The sequencing input was blood. This TCR was recovered from a young man in good health. This chain connects TRBV15 to TRBJ1-1; D is perhaps TRBD1 (6 bases). The CDR3 is CATSRGRGNTEAFF. CDR3 in DNA: TGTGCCACCAGCAGAGGCAGGGGGAACACTGAAGCTTTCTTT.